Below are 9 T cell receptor beta chains sequenced from a single sample in a study of blood T cell repertoires in COVID-19 (dated by TCRdb to about 2020). Library creation used the immunoSEQ multiplex PCR assay. TCRdb's version of the immuneACCESS table is confined to in-frame rearrangements and falls short of the full clone set. An unresolved V gene accounts for under half of the shortfall where checked; the remainder is of unknown origin. The sample contains 250,000 or so clones, around nine tenths of them found a single time. The ten most abundant clones make up roughly 1.9% of the sample. The sample was peripheral blood. These receptors all stem from a man aged 30-40 years with active or convalescent COVID-19.

The chain joins TRBV6-5 to TRBJ1-1; 9 positions agree with TRBD1. This CDR3 comprises 15 residues. Germline assignment: CDR1 MNHEY and CDR2 SVGAGI. The V gene end was trimmed by 0 bases and the J gene end by 11 bases; junction bases not matched to a gene: 10. CDR3 in amino acids: CASSYSRTGVIRAFF. The CDR3 DNA sequence: TGTGCCAGCAGTTACTCGAGGACAGGGGTCATTCGGGCTTTCTTT.

This clone appeared a few times. The chain employs TRBV7-9 and TRBJ2-3, with D uncertain. This CDR3 is 15 amino acids long. Germline lookup yields CDR1 SEHNR and CDR2 FQNEAQ (reference sequence). The V and J ends lost 0 bases and 2 bases respectively, with 9 bases between them. The CDR3 sequence is CASSLASSYTDTQYF. CDR3 bases: TGTGCCAGCAGCTTAGCTTCTAGTTACACAGATACGCAGTATTTT. Using reference TRBV7-9 and TRBJ2-3 for the parts outside the CDR3, the full variable domain is DTGVSQNPRHKITKRGQNVTFRCDPISEHNRLYWYRQTLGQGPEFLTYFQNEAQLEKSRLLSDRFSAERPKGSFSTLEIQRTEQGDSAMYLCASSLASSYTDTQYFGPGTRLTVL.

The chain is built from TRBV5-1 and TRBJ2-2; D is perhaps TRBD1 (7 bases). The V gene lost 1 base and the J gene lost 6 bases, with 19 bases spanning the gap. Per germline, CDR1 SGHRS and CDR2 YFSETQ. CDR3 size: 17 residues. The CDR3 region has the DNA TGCGCCAGCAGCTTGAACTTGGGCAGGGGGGTTCCCGGGGAGCTGTTTTTT. Its translation: CASSLNLGRGVPGELFF.

The J gene is TRBJ1-1, the V gene TRBV5-4; D remains ambiguous. The length of the CDR3 is 13 residues. Germline V gene sequence: CDR1 SGHNT, CDR2 YYREEE (reference sequence). V lost 1 base and J 0 bases, leaving 4 bases between the germline ends. The CDR3 loop reads CASSLYLNTEAFF. The CDR3 coding sequence is TGTGCCAGCAGCTTGTATCTGAACACTGAAGCTTTCTTT.

The chain carries TRBV4-2 and TRBJ1-5, with TRBD1 matching 7 bases. CDR3 length: 16 residues. Germline loops: CDR1 LGHNA, CDR2 YNFKEQ. V lost 0 bases and J lost 4; bases outside the gene matches: 6. In nucleotides, the CDR3 is TGTGCCAGCAGCCAAGATTATCCGACAGGGAATCAGCCCCAGCATTTT. Amino acids: CASSQDYPTGNQPQHF.

Of note for this clone: Other DNA sequences in the same sample also yield this CDR3. The chain employs TRBV7-9 and TRBJ2-3; possibly TRBD1 for D (5 bases). The germline V and J ends were trimmed by 4 bases and 0 bases, with 8 bases remaining between them. This CDR3 has 14 amino acids. The germline gives CDR1 SEHNR, CDR2 FQNEAQ (reference sequence). The CDR3 bases are TGTGCCAGCAGCTCCTCAGGGAGCACAGATACGCAGTATTTT. Encoded protein: CASSSSGSTDTQYF. Combining the CDR3 with reference TRBV7-9 and TRBJ2-3 gives the whole variable domain DTGVSQNPRHKITKRGQNVTFRCDPISEHNRLYWYRQTLGQGPEFLTYFQNEAQLEKSRLLSDRFSAERPKGSFSTLEIQRTEQGDSAMYLCASSSSGSTDTQYFGPGTRLTVL.

This chain links TRBV19 with TRBJ1-2; possibly TRBD1 for D (5 bases). The germline V and J ends were trimmed by 7 bases and 0 bases, with 15 bases remaining between them. Germline V gene lookup returns CDR1 LNHDA and CDR2 SQIVND (reference sequence). CDR3 size: 15 residues. The CDR3 DNA reads TGTGCCAGTAACATATACCGGGACTCTAACTATGGCTACACCTTC. Protein: CASNIYRDSNYGYTF.

The genes are TRBV3-1 (or the pseudogene TRBV3-2) and TRBJ1-1; the match to TRBD1 covers 8 bases. Germline-derived CDR1 and CDR2 are LGHDT and YNNKEL (reference sequence). Unmatched junction bases numbered 7, after V lost 4 bases and J lost 6 bases. The CDR3 loop spans 14 amino acids. The CDR3 nucleotides read TGTGCCAGCAGCCGATTAGACAGGGGCGCTGAAGCTTTCTTT. Its translation is CASSRLDRGAEAFF.

This clone turned up a few times. This chain connects TRBV18 to TRBJ1-5; TRBD1 matches 9 bases. The germline V gene has CDR1 KGHSH and CDR2 LQKENI. Losses at the gene ends were 6 bases for V and 9 bases for J; bases not matched to a gene: 12. The CDR3 spans 15 residues. The CDR3 bases are TGTGCCAGCTCCCCGGGACAGGGCCGGGAGGGGCCCCAGCATTTT. Translating it yields CASSPGQGREGPQHF. Full variable domain (outside the CDR3, taken from reference TRBV18 and TRBJ1-5): NAGVMQNPRHLVRRRGQEARLRCSPMKGHSHVYWYRQLPEEGLKFMVYLQKENIIDESGMPKERFSAEFPKEGPSILRIQQVVRGDSAAYFCASSPGQGREGPQHFGDGTRLSIL.